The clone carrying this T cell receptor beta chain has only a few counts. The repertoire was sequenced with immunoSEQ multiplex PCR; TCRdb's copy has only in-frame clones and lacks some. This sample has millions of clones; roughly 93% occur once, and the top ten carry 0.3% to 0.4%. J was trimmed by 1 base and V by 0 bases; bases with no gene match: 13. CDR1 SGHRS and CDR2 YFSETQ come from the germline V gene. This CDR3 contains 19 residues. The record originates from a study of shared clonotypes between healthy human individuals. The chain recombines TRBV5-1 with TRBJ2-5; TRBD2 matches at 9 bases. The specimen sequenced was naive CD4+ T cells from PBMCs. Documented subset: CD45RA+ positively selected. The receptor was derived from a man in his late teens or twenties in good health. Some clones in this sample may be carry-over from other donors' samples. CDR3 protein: CASSLGPAGLAGPQETQYF. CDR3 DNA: TGCGCCAGCAGCTTGGGACCTGCGGGGCTAGCGGGGCCCCAAGAGACCCAGTACTTC.